This T cell receptor (beta chain) came from a study of PD-L1 blockade in urothelial cancer. Germline CDR1 and CDR2: MNHEY and SMNVEV (reference sequence). Trimming took 7 bases from V and 3 from J, leaving 13 bases between them. CDR3 size: 14 residues. This table comes from immunoSEQ multiplex PCR, and its TCRdb copy is limited to in-frame clones, with some not included. The sample lists 75,000 to 90,000 clones; around 80% were seen once. This material consisted of PBMCs, taken around atezolizumab (anti-PD-L1) treatment. This chain joins TRBV27 and TRBJ2-1; D remains ambiguous. The receptor's source is a man aged 65 to 79 with urothelial cancer. The CDR3 region has the DNA TGTGCCAGCACTTGGTCAGGAAGCTACAATGAGCAGTTCTTC. Translating gives CASTWSGSYNEQFF.